The 8 T cell receptor beta chains below all came from one sample that was sequenced in a study of blood T cell repertoires in COVID-19. Libraries were prepared by immunoSEQ multiplex PCR; TCRdb keeps only in-frame clonotypes and omits some of them. This table holds just over 300,000 clones, about 85% found once. The sample was peripheral blood. The receptor set was obtained from a young man with active or convalescent COVID-19.

This rearrangement joins TRBV27 to TRBJ1-1; D remains unclear. V lost 3 bases to trimming and J lost 1 base, with 6 bases between them. Per germline, CDR1 MNHEY and CDR2 SMNVEV (reference sequence). The CDR3 covers 13 residues. The CDR3 coding sequence is TGTGCCAGCAGTTTTCGGGGGAACACTGAAGCTTTCTTT. This gives the protein CASSFRGNTEAFF.

J is TRBJ1-1 and V is TRBV2; D is uncertain. The CDR3 spans 15 residues. Deletions cut 3 bases from V and 2 bases from J, with 13 bases between. Germline V gives CDR1 SNHLY, CDR2 FYNNEI. The CDR3, as DNA: TGTGCCAGCAGTGAGCCGGAGGCTCCCAACACTGAAGCTTTCTTT. It codes for CASSEPEAPNTEAFF. Full variable domain (remainder filled in from reference TRBV2 and TRBJ1-1): EPEVTQTPSHQVTQMGQEVILRCVPISNHLYFYWYRQILGQKVEFLVSFYNNEISEKSEIFDDQFSVERPDGSNFTLKIRSTKLEDSAMYFCASSEPEAPNTEAFFGQGTRLTVV.

This rearrangement joins TRBV6-2 or TRBV6-3 to TRBJ2-7; 8 nucleotides agree with TRBD2. Per the germline V gene, CDR1 is MNHEY and CDR2 is SVGEGT. CDR3 length: 15 residues. V dropped 2 bases and J dropped 6; count of bases not matched to a gene: 9. The CDR3 nucleotides are TGTGCCAGCAGTTACGGCCCCCGGGGGGGAAGCGAGCAGTACTTC. As protein: CASSYGPRGGSEQYF.

The rearrangement uses TRBV7-8 and TRBJ2-6, with D hard to call. Trimming shortened V by 5 bases and J by 4 bases, and 9 bases separated the two germline ends. CDR1 SGHVS and CDR2 FQNEAQ come from the germline V gene. CDR3 length equals 14 residues. CDR3 sequence (DNA): TGTGCCAGCAGCCTCGGGTCCGGGGCCAACGTCCTGACTTTC. Translation gives CASSLGSGANVLTF.

This chain links TRBV19 with TRBJ2-1; 7 nucleotides agree with TRBD1. Unmatched junction bases numbered 12, after V lost 3 bases and J lost 10 bases. The CDR3 contains 15 residues. The germline V gene has CDR1 LNHDA and CDR2 SQIVND (reference sequence). The CDR3 DNA sequence: TGTGCCAGTAGTATCAGGGCAGGGGGTCCGATAGAGCAGTTCTTC. Protein sequence: CASSIRAGGPIEQFF.

This chain connects TRBV5-1 to TRBJ2-1; 11 nucleotides align to TRBD2. The V segment lost 4 bases and the J segment 6 bases; nucleotides outside the gene matches: 9. Germline assignment: CDR1 SGHRS and CDR2 YFSETQ. The CDR3 length is 16 residues. DNA for the CDR3: TGCGCCAGCAGCATCGACGGGACTAGCGGCCTCAATGAGCAGTTCTTC. Translation: CASSIDGTSGLNEQFF.

The chain carries TRBV23-1 and TRBJ2-3, with D hard to call. TRBV23-1 is an ORF; its function is uncertain. This CDR3 contains 14 residues. Deletions cut 4 bases from V and 6 bases from J, with 14 bases between. The CDR3 here is CASSRAIVSDTQYF. CDR3 bases: TGCGCCAGCAGTCGAGCTATCGTGTCGGATACGCAGTATTTT.

The V call is TRBV28, the J call TRBJ2-7; perhaps TRBD1 as D (5 bases). There are 15 residues in the CDR3. Germline V lookup: CDR1 MDHEN, CDR2 SYDVKM. Trimming shortened V by 2 bases and J by 1 base, and 12 bases separated the two germline ends. The DNA of the CDR3 is TGTGCCAGCAGTTTAGGCAGGGCACGGTCCTACGAGCAGTACTTC. Residues: CASSLGRARSYEQYF.